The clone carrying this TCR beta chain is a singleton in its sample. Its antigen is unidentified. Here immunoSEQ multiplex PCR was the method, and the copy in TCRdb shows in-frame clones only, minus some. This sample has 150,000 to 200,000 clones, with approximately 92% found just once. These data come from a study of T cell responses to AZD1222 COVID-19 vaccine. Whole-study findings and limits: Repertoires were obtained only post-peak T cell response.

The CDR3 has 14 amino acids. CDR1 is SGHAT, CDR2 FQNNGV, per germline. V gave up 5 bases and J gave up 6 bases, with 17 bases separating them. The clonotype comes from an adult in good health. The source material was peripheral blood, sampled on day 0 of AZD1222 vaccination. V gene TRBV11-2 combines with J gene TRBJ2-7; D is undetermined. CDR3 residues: CASSLYALIGEQYF. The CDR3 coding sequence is TGTGCCAGCAGCCTCTATGCCTTGATCGGCGAGCAGTACTTC.